This note documents a single TCR beta chain sequence. The CDR3 consists of 14 residues. V shed 6 bases and J shed 2 bases, with 11 bases lying between them. CDR1 is ENHRY, CDR2 SYGVKD, per germline. These data come from a study of blood T cell repertoires in COVID-19. As for the study in general: Sources were T cells, B-cell-depleted T cells, or PBMCs; the material itself was cDNA or gDNA.

Original processing methods: Reference gene primer amplification gave estimated nucleated cell counts. Assay: immunoSEQ multiplex PCR; the TCRdb copy retains only in-frame clones and omits some. Clone size and V and J calls were adopted from that table, with D and trimming inferred from the DNA. The data contain some 300,000 clones, around 90% of them singletons. Those enrolled in Seattle joined during active infection and were followed longitudinally afterward. This sequence was found in a woman between 40 and 50 years old with COVID-19, enrolled during active disease. The chain recombines TRBV10-3 with TRBJ1-5, with D unclear. Source material: peripheral blood. The CDR3 DNA reads TGTGCCATCAGCCCCGGGGTGGGCAATCAGCCCCAGCATTTT. Translation: CAISPGVGNQPQHF.